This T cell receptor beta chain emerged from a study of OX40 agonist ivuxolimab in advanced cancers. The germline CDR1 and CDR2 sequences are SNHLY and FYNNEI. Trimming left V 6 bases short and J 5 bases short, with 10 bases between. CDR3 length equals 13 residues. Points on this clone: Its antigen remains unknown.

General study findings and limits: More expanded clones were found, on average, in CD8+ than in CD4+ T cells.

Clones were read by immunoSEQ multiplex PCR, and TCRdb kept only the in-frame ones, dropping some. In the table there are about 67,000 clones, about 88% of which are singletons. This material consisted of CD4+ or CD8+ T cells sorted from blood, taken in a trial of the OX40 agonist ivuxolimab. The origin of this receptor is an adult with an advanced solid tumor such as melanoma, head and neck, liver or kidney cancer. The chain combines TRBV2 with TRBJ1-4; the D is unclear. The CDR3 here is CASSPERNEKLFF. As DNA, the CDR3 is TGTGCCAGCAGCCCCGAACGCAATGAAAAACTGTTTTTT.